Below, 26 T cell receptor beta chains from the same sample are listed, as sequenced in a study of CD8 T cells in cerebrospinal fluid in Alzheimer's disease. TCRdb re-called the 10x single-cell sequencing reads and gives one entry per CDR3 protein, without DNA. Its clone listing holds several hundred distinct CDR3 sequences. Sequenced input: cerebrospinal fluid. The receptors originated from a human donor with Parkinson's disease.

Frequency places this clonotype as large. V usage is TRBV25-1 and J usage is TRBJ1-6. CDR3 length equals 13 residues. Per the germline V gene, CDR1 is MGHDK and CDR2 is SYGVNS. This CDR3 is CASSQPYNSPLHF.

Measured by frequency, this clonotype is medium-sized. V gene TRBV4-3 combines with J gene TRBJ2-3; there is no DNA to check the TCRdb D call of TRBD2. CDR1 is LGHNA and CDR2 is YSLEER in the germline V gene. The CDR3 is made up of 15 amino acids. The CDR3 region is CASSQSAGVADTQYF.

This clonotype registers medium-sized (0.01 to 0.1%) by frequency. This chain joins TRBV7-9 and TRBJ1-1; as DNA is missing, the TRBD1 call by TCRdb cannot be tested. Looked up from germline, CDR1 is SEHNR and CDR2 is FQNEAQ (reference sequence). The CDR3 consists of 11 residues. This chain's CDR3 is CASSSPPGAFF.

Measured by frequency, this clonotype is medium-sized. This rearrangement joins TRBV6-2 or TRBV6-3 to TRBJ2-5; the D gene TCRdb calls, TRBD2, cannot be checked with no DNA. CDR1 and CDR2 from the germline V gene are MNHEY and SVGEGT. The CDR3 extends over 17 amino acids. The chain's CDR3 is CASSYVAGSPYQETQYF.

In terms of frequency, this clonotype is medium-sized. CDR3 residues: CSARTGGGPTEAFF. V is TRBV20-1 and J is TRBJ1-1. The CDR3 is 14 amino acids. Germline V gives CDR1 DFQATT, CDR2 SNEGSKA (reference sequence).

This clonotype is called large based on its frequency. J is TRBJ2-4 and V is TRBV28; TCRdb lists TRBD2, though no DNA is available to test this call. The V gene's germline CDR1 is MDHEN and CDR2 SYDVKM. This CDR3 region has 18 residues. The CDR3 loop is CASSFGKGVAGVRNIQYF. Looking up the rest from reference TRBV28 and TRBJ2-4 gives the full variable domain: DVKVTQSSRYLVKRTGEKVFLECVQDMDHENMFWYRQDPGLGLRLIYFSYDVKMKEKGDIPEGYSVSREKKERFSLILESASTNQTSMYLCASSFGKGVAGVRNIQYFGAGTRLSVL.

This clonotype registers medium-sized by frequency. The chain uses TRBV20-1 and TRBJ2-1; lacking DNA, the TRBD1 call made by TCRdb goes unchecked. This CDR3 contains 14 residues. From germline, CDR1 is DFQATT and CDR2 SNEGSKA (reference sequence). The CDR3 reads CSAGTGEWDNEQFF.

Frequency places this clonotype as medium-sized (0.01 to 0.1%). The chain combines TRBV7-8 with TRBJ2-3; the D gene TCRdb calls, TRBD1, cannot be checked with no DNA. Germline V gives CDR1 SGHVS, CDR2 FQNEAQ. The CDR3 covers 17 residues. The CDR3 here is CASSPKGTGGITDTQYF.

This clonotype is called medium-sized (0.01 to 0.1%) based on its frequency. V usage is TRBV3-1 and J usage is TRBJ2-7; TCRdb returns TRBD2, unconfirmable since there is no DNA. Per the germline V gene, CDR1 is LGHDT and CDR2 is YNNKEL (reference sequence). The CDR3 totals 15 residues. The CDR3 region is CASSQDGLAGGEQYF.

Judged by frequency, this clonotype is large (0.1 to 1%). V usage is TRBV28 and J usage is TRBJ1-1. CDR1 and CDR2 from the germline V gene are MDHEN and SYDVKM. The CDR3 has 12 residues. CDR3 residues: CASKGSRTEAFF.

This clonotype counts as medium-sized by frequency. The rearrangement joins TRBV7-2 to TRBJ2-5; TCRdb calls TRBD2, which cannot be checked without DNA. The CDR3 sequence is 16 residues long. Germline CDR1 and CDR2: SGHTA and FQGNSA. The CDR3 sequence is CASSWGPVLNGETQYF.

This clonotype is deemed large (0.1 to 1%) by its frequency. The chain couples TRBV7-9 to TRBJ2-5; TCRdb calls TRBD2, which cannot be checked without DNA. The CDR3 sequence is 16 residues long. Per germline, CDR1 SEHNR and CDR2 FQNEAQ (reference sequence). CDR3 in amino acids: CASSSGGRGGQETQYF.

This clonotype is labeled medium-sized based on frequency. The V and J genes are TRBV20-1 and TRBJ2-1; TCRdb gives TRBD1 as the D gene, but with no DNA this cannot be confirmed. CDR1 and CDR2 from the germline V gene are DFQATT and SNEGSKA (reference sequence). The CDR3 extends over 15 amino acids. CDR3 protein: CSSQGGGIRYNEQFF.

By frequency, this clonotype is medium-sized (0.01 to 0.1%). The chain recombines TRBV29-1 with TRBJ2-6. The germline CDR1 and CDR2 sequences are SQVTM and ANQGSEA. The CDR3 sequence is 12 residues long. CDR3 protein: CSVQSGANVLTF.

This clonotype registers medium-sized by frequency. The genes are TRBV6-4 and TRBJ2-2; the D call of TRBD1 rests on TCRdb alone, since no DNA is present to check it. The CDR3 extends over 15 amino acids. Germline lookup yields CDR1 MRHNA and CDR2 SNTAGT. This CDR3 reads CASSDGRGATGELFF.

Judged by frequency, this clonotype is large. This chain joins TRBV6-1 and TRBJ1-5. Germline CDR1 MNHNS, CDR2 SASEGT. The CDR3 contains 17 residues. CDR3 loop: CASSEGVTGVGSQPQHF.

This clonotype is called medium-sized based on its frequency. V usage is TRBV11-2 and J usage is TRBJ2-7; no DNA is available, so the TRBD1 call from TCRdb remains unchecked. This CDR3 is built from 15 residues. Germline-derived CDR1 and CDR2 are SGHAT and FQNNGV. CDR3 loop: CASSLQGGASYEQYF.

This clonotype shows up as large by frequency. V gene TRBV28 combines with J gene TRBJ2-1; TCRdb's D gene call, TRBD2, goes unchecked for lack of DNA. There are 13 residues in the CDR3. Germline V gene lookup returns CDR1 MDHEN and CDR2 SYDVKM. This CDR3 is CATRTRRLGEQFF.

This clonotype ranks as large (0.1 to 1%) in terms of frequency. The CDR3 sequence is CASSVGGTGELFF. The V and J genes are TRBV9 and TRBJ2-2; checking the TCRdb D call of TRBD2 is not possible without DNA. Germline CDR1 is SGDLS and CDR2 is YYNGEE. The CDR3 contains 13 residues.

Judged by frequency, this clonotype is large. CDR3 sequence reads: CASSFGSGVAETQYF. V is TRBV28 and J is TRBJ2-5; the D call from TCRdb, TRBD2, cannot be confirmed without DNA. Germline V gene sequence: CDR1 MDHEN, CDR2 SYDVKM. The length of the CDR3 is 15 residues.

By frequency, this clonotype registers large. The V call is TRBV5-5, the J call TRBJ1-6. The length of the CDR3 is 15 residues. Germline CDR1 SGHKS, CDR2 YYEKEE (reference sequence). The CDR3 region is CASSLEPATNSPLHF.

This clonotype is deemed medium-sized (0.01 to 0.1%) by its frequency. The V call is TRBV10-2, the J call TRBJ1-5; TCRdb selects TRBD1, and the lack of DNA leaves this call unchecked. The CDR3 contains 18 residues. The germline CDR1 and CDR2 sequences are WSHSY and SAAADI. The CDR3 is CASRPGTGSKGYNQPQHF.

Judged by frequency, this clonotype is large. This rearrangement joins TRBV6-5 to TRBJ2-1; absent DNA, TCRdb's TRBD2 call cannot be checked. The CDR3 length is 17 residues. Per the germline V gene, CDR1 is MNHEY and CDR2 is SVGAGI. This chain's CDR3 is CASSYSTHRLAGPEQFF.

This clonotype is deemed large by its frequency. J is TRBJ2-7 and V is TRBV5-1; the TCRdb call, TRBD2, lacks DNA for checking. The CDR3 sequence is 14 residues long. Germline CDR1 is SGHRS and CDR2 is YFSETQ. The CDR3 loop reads CASSTGTSGYEQYF.

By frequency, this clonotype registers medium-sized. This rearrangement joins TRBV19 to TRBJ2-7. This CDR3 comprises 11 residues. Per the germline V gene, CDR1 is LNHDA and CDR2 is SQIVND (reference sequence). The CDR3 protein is CASSRGYEQYF.

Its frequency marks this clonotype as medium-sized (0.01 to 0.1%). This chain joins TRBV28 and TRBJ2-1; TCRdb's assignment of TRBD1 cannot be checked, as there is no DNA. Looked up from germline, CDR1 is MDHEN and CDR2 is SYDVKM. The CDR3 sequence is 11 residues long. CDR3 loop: CASTRYNEQFF.